This T cell receptor (beta chain) was obtained from a study of T cell changes during pregnancy in multiple sclerosis. This CDR3 has 10 amino acids. Germline CDR1 is SQVTM and CDR2 is ANQGSEA. Trimming left V 7 bases short and J 1 base short, with 4 bases between. Sequencing was performed with immunoSEQ multiplex PCR; in TCRdb, only in-frame clones are kept and a portion is missing. This sample has around 74,000 clones, with approximately 86% found just once. The rearrangement joins TRBV29-1 to TRBJ2-5; D remains unclear. The sequence came from a female donor with multiple sclerosis, enrolled in a pregnancy study. The input for sequencing was peripheral blood, taken before pregnancy. In nucleotides, the CDR3 is TGCAGCGCGAGCCAAGAGACCCAGTACTTC. This translates into CSASQETQYF.